Given below is one T cell receptor beta chain in context. Antigen: not known. The sample originates from a study of identical twins. V lost 1 base to trimming and J lost 2 bases, with 12 bases between them. The CDR3 spans 15 residues. Germline loops: CDR1 LGHNA, CDR2 YSLEER. Each cDNA held unique molecular identifiers, and template switching gave it a universal primer site. TCRdb passed the 5' RACE reads through MiXCR, listing each CDR3 protein once. In the table there are under 500,000 distinct CDR3 sequences, roughly an eighth of which are singletons. Study-wide results and caveats: Instead of following the same donors, the conclusions were based on cross-sectional statistical analysis.

The sample also formed part of further work on yellow fever vaccine responses in identical twins.

The specimen sequenced was CD4+ T cells sorted from blood. This sequence originates from a woman younger than 30 in good health. The chain is built from TRBV4-3 and TRBJ2-7, with D uncertain. CDR3 coding DNA: TGCGCCAGCAGCCAAGCCCTCCAGGCACCCTACGAGCAGTACTTC. Translated: CASSQALQAPYEQYF.